These 5 T cell receptor beta chains were all obtained from the same sample, sequenced in a study of CD8+CD57+ T cells in acquired aplastic anemia. Genomic DNA, serving as template, underwent TCR beta VDJ and CDR3 profiling. TCRdb used MiXCR to reprocess the reads, holding one entry per CDR3 protein. Among 450,000 to 550,000 distinct CDR3 sequences, around a third were seen once, and the ten largest hold under 0.95%. Sequencing involved patients with CD8+CD57+ cell expansion previously shown by flow cytometry. Sequencing was done on a sample of sorted CD4+, CD8+, or CD8+CD57+ T cells (not recorded which) from PBMCs. These receptors were taken from a human donor with aplastic anemia.

This clonotype was seen a single time. The chain is built from TRBV5-1 and TRBJ1-6; D ambiguous. The V gene lost 4 bases and the J gene lost 3 bases, with 11 bases spanning the gap. The germline V gene has CDR1 SGHRS and CDR2 YFSETQ. This CDR3 contains 15 residues. The CDR3 DNA reads as TGCGCCAGCAGCCAGGAACAGTACTATAATTCACCCCTCCACTTT. Translating it yields CASSQEQYYNSPLHF.

The chain couples TRBV7-6 to TRBJ1-6; D call uncertain. CDR1 and CDR2 from the germline V gene are SGHVS and FNYEAQ. Trimming took 1 base from V and 9 from J, leaving 13 bases between them. CDR3 length: 15 residues. The CDR3 spells CASSLEGGPRSPLHF. The CDR3 DNA follows: TGTGCCAGCAGCTTAGAGGGAGGCCCGCGTTCACCCCTCCACTTT.

This clonotype was seen many times. J is TRBJ2-7 and V is TRBV4-3; the match to TRBD1 covers 9 bases. CDR3 size: 14 residues. CDR1 LGHNA and CDR2 YSLEER come from the germline V gene. The V and J ends lost 4 bases and 2 bases, in that order; junction bases with no gene match: 3. Here the CDR3 reads CASSPGDRAYEQYF. The CDR3 DNA reads TGCGCCAGCAGCCCAGGGGACAGGGCCTACGAGCAGTACTTC.

This clonotype was counted between two and nine times. In DNA, the CDR3 is TGTGCCAGCAGCTCCCGACAGCCTAACTATGGCTACACCTTC. It codes for CASSSRQPNYGYTF. V usage is TRBV5-8 and J usage is TRBJ1-2; possibly TRBD1 for D (5 bases). V was clipped by 3 bases and J by 0 bases, with 9 bases between them. CDR1 SGHTS and CDR2 YDEGEE come from the germline V gene. The CDR3 contains 14 residues.

J is TRBJ2-1 and V is TRBV12-3 or TRBV12-4; the match to TRBD2 covers 9 bases. V lost 6 bases to trimming and J lost 8 bases; unmatched junction nucleotides: 8. This CDR3 has 14 amino acids. DNA for the CDR3: TGTGCCAGCAGCCGGGGACTAGCTTTCGATGAGCAGTTCTTC. This gives the protein CASSRGLAFDEQFF.